A selection of T cell receptor beta chains follows, all from one sample in a study of T-cell reconstitution after alpha-beta-depleted transplantation in children. TCRdb passed the PCR reads through MiXCR, listing each CDR3 protein once. The data show roughly 400,000 distinct CDR3 sequences, approximately 20% seen once. The specimen was PBMCs from the stem cell graft donor, collected from the stem cell graft. The receptors shown here come from a human donor who donated a stem cell graft to a child with acute myeloid leukemia. Both conserved end residues are part of each CDR3. The order of the fields is J gene, V gene, CDR3 protein.

j_gene: TRBJ2-5; v_gene: TRBV11-2; CDR3aa: CASSLQEETQYF
j_gene: TRBJ2-5; v_gene: TRBV20-1; CDR3aa: CSASEKTQYF
j_gene: TRBJ2-5; v_gene: TRBV28; CDR3aa: CASSLPLGNTQETQYF
j_gene: TRBJ2-2; v_gene: TRBV29-1; CDR3aa: CSVSSARELFF
j_gene: TRBJ2-7; v_gene: TRBV20-1; CDR3aa: CSAWGAGSYEQYF
j_gene: TRBJ2-7; v_gene: TRBV29-1; CDR3aa: CSVPSGTSYEQYF
j_gene: TRBJ1-5; v_gene: TRBV6-1; CDR3aa: CASSEGTGGGQPQHF
j_gene: TRBJ2-5; v_gene: TRBV10-3; CDR3aa: CAISELTSAVQETQYF
j_gene: TRBJ2-7; v_gene: TRBV6-5; CDR3aa: CASSYGPGQGSYEQYF
j_gene: TRBJ2-1; v_gene: TRBV4-2; CDR3aa: CASSRGGTSYNEQFF
j_gene: TRBJ2-7; v_gene: TRBV7-9; CDR3aa: CASSFGTPYEQYF
j_gene: TRBJ2-2; v_gene: TRBV4-2; CDR3aa: CASSLATSLAGGSGELFF
j_gene: TRBJ2-3; v_gene: TRBV6-2/TRBV6-3; CDR3aa: CASSYSTSGRATGRGTDTQYF
j_gene: TRBJ2-1; v_gene: TRBV30; CDR3aa: CAWEGSYNEQFF
j_gene: TRBJ2-7; v_gene: TRBV5-1; CDR3aa: CASSLVAEYEQYF
j_gene: TRBJ2-1; v_gene: TRBV7-9; CDR3aa: CASSLPGLAQNEQFF
j_gene: TRBJ2-2; v_gene: TRBV7-2; CDR3aa: CASSHATTGELFF
j_gene: TRBJ1-1; v_gene: TRBV4-1; CDR3aa: CASSQRQSNTEAFF